These T cell receptor beta chains were read from a single sample in a study of blood T cell repertoires in COVID-19. The method was immunoSEQ multiplex PCR; TCRdb's version includes in-frame clones alone and lacks a portion of them. The table shows under 400,000 clones, with about 90% occurring only once. Material: peripheral blood. Source of these receptors: a woman aged 25-40 years with COVID-19, enrolled during active disease. Each CDR3 is given without its conserved first and last residue. The D gene is left open where the match is weak.

TRBJ1-1,TRBV5-1,TRBD1,ASRPTGGTEAF
TRBJ1-2,TRBV30,TRBD1,AWRTRGRPAGYT
TRBJ1-1,TRBV19,TRBD1,ASSMGTANTEAF
TRBJ1-1,TRBV7-8,TRBD1,ASSLDRGDTEAF
TRBJ1-2,TRBV28,TRBD1,ASSQGAGNYGYT
TRBJ1-5,TRBV6-5,TRBD1,ASSSGTGNQPQH
TRBJ1-1,TRBV2,TRBD1,ASSPDRVNTEAF
TRBJ1-5,TRBV28,NA,ASFPRVGNQPQH
TRBJ2-1,TRBV15,TRBD2,ATSRRLAETYNEQF
TRBJ1-5,TRBV19,TRBD1,ASSITGGGQPQH
TRBJ1-5,TRBV6-5,TRBD1,ASSQGRGDQPQH
TRBJ1-6,TRBV9,NA,ASSVDQIYNSPLH
TRBJ2-7,TRBV27,NA,ASSLGTRAYEQY
TRBJ1-1,TRBV18,NA,ASSLRGNTEAF
TRBJ2-5,TRBV29-1,TRBD2,SPITGTSGPQETQY
TRBJ1-3,TRBV6-6,TRBD1,ASSYGTGTGNTIY
TRBJ2-1,TRBV11-3,TRBD2,ASSPGLVSYNEQF
TRBJ2-2,TRBV28,NA,ASSLFRAGELF